The clone carrying this TCR beta chain has only one observation. Sequencing was performed with immunoSEQ multiplex PCR; in TCRdb, only in-frame clones are kept and a portion is missing. The data contain about 59,000 clones, 80% to 95% of them singletons. The sample belongs to a study of T cell changes during pregnancy in multiple sclerosis. The CDR3 runs to 15 residues. Germline assignment: CDR1 ENHRY and CDR2 SYGVKD. Trimming stripped 6 bases from V and 1 base from J, with 15 bases between. J is TRBJ1-1 and V is TRBV10-3, with D possibly being TRBD1 (6 bases). This receptor was obtained from a female donor in good health, enrolled as a control in a pregnancy study. This material consisted of peripheral blood, taken in the third trimester of pregnancy. CDR3 loop: CAISSADSPNTEAFF. For the CDR3, the DNA is TGTGCCATCAGCTCGGCGGACAGCCCGAACACTGAAGCTTTCTTT.